The 22 T cell receptor beta chains below were found in one sample sequenced in a study of shared clonotypes between healthy human individuals. Libraries were prepared by immunoSEQ multiplex PCR; TCRdb keeps only in-frame clonotypes and omits some of them. The sample includes about 1.5 million clones, approximately 97% of them seen just once. Sequences were obtained from naive CD4+ T cells sorted from blood. The subset: CD45RA+ positively selected. Every receptor here comes from a man in his thirties or forties in good health.

V and J are TRBV5-4 and TRBJ2-3; D unclear. Trimming removed 2 bases from V and 2 bases from J, with 6 bases in between. This CDR3 comprises 13 residues. The germline V gene has CDR1 SGHNT and CDR2 YYREEE (reference sequence). The CDR3 DNA is TGTGCCAGCAGCTTTGGGAACACAGATACGCAGTATTTT. This encodes CASSFGNTDTQYF.

The V call is TRBV28, the J call TRBJ2-2; D not certain. There are 15 residues in the CDR3. Trimming left V 5 bases short and J 5 bases short, with 15 bases between. In germline, CDR1 is MDHEN, CDR2 SYDVKM. In nucleotides, the CDR3 is TGTGCCAGCAGTCCTGACCCCGGGTTTACCGGGGAGCTGTTTTTT. Translating it yields CASSPDPGFTGELFF. The full variable domain, its missing parts supplied by reference TRBV28 and TRBJ2-2, is DVKVTQSSRYLVKRTGEKVFLECVQDMDHENMFWYRQDPGLGLRLIYFSYDVKMKEKGDIPEGYSVSREKKERFSLILESASTNQTSMYLCASSPDPGFTGELFFGEGSRLTVL.

The V gene is TRBV9, the J gene TRBJ2-7; no reliable D call. From germline, CDR1 is SGDLS and CDR2 YYNGEE. This CDR3 has 9 amino acids. The germline V and J ends were trimmed by 10 bases and 4 bases, with 6 bases remaining between them. The CDR3 spells CAGSYEQYF. The CDR3 nucleotides read TGTGCCGGATCTTACGAGCAGTACTTC.

This chain's CDR3 is CASSLRDRNYGYTF. The CDR3 region has the DNA TGTGCCAGCAGCCTCCGGGACAGGAACTATGGCTACACCTTC. The rearrangement joins TRBV5-8 to TRBJ1-2; the match to TRBD1 covers 8 bases. Trimming at V came to 4 bases and at J to 2 bases, leaving 4 bases not matched to a gene. Germline CDR1 and CDR2: SGHTS and YDEGEE. The CDR3 covers 14 residues.

V usage is TRBV20-1 and J usage is TRBJ1-1; no clear D. The CDR3 contains 11 residues. CDR1 is DFQATT and CDR2 is SNEGSKA in the germline V gene (reference sequence). Deletions cut 5 bases from V and 7 bases from J, with 11 bases between. This CDR3 reads CSAAFSGEAFF. CDR3 nucleotides: TGCAGTGCTGCTTTTTCTGGTGAAGCTTTCTTT.

This clone showed up just once. This sequence joins TRBV29-1 and TRBJ2-3, with 8 positions matching TRBD2. The CDR3 is 14 residues long. Per germline, CDR1 SQVTM and CDR2 ANQGSEA. V lost 6 bases, J lost 2 bases, and 7 bases stayed unmatched. The CDR3 DNA follows: TGCAGCGTCTCAGCGGGAGTACTCACAGATACGCAGTATTTT. It yields the protein CSVSAGVLTDTQYF.

V is TRBV10-3 and J is TRBJ2-3; D might be TRBD2 (6 bases). This CDR3 comprises 18 residues. Germline values: CDR1 ENHRY, CDR2 SYGVKD. The V and J ends lost 0 bases and 0 bases respectively, with 16 bases between them. CDR3 amino acids: CAISESGGTHTSTDTQYF. CDR3 in DNA: TGTGCCATCAGTGAGTCGGGCGGGACCCACACTAGCACAGATACGCAGTATTTT.

This clone was seen only once. The chain carries TRBV6-5 and TRBJ1-4; perhaps TRBD1 as D (6 bases). The length of the CDR3 is 14 residues. Trimming shortened V by 6 bases and J by 3 bases, and 11 bases separated the two germline ends. Germline CDR1 MNHEY, CDR2 SVGAGI. CDR3 loop: CASRGGGANEKLFF. CDR3 sequence (DNA): TGTGCCAGCAGGGGAGGGGGAGCTAATGAAAAACTGTTTTTT.

The chain couples TRBV5-5 to TRBJ1-1; maybe TRBD1 (5 bases). Trimming took 1 base from V and 5 from J, leaving 12 bases between them. This CDR3 has 14 residues. Germline-derived CDR1 and CDR2 are SGHKS and YYEKEE (reference sequence). The CDR3, as DNA: TGTGCCAGCAGCTTGTCGGGGGTTCGTACTGAAGCTTTCTTT. Its protein product is CASSLSGVRTEAFF.

Here the CDR3 DNA reads TGTGCCAGCAGTGAACCGGGACAGGGGGCCGATGAGCAGTTCTTC. Translation gives CASSEPGQGADEQFF. This chain uses TRBV6-1 with TRBJ2-1; 12 bases line up with TRBD1. The CDR3 loop spans 15 amino acids. CDR1 MNHNS and CDR2 SASEGT come from the germline V gene. The J segment lost 8 bases and the V segment lost 2 bases, leaving 4 bases of the junction unmatched.

The V gene is TRBV19, the J gene TRBJ1-1; TRBD1 agrees at 8 bases. V shed 1 base, J shed 1 base, and the junction held 5 bases outside the gene matches. Germline loops: CDR1 LNHDA, CDR2 SQIVND (reference sequence). This CDR3 contains 16 residues. The CDR3 coding sequence is TGTGCCAGTAGTATAGTACGACAGGGGAGGAACACTGAAGCTTTCTTT. It translates to CASSIVRQGRNTEAFF.

The chain employs TRBV15 and TRBJ2-4, with 14 bases lining up with TRBD2. Germline V gene sequence: CDR1 LNHNV, CDR2 YYDKDF (reference sequence). V gave up 8 bases and J gave up 14 bases; unmatched junction bases: 11. This CDR3 spans 14 amino acids. The CDR3 reads CATGIGTSGSIKYF. In DNA form, the CDR3 reads TGTGCCACCGGTATTGGGACTAGCGGGAGTATCAAGTACTTC.

Only one count was recorded for this clone. The chain couples TRBV14 to TRBJ2-7; 10 bases match TRBD2. J lost 2 bases, V lost 4 bases, and 2 bases had no gene match. CDR3 length: 14 residues. Per the germline V gene, CDR1 is SGHDN and CDR2 is FVKESK. Here the CDR3 DNA reads TGTGCCAGCAGCCGGACTAGCGGTGCCTACGAGCAGTACTTC. Its translation: CASSRTSGAYEQYF.

This chain joins TRBV7-3 and TRBJ2-3; D could derive from TRBD1 or TRBD2 (6 bases each). V lost 10 bases, J lost 0 bases, and 11 bases lay in between. This CDR3 region has 13 residues. Per germline, CDR1 SGHTA and CDR2 FQGTGA. This CDR3 is CATGASSTDTQYF. The CDR3 coding sequence is TGTGCCACGGGGGCTAGTAGCACAGATACGCAGTATTTT.

This rearrangement joins TRBV7-2 to TRBJ2-1; D uncertain. The CDR3 is 16 amino acids. The ends were cut back, 4 bases at V and 1 base at J, with 14 bases in the middle. Germline CDR1 reads SGHTA; CDR2 reads FQGNSA. CDR3 DNA: TGTGCCAGCAGCTCGTTATTAGCTGGGTCCTACAATGAGCAGTTCTTC. Amino acids: CASSSLLAGSYNEQFF.

This chain uses TRBV7-6 with TRBJ2-1; the match to TRBD1 covers 12 bases. The CDR3 totals 15 residues. From germline, CDR1 is SGHVS and CDR2 FNYEAQ. Germline trimming cut 5 bases from V and 6 bases from J; bases unmatched to any gene: 5. The CDR3 coding sequence is TGTGCCAGCAGCCCGGGGGGACAGGGGGCCAATGAGCAGTTCTTC. This translates into CASSPGGQGANEQFF. Drawing the rest from reference TRBV7-6 and TRBJ2-1, the complete variable domain is GAGVSQSPRYKVTKRGQDVALRCDPISGHVSLYWYRQALGQGPEFLTYFNYEAQQDKSGLPNDRFSAERPEGSISTLTIQRTEQRDSAMYRCASSPGGQGANEQFFGPGTRLTVL.

The chain combines TRBV30 with TRBJ2-7; TRBD2 matches 7 bases. The ends lost 5 bases at V and 7 bases at J; junction bases unmatched: 5. Germline-derived CDR1 and CDR2 are GTSNPN and SVGIG (reference sequence). The length of the CDR3 is 11 residues. The CDR3 DNA reads TGTGCCTGGGGGAGGGCGCAGGAGCAGTACTTC. It translates to CAWGRAQEQYF.

V is TRBV18 and J is TRBJ1-5, with D maybe TRBD1 (5 bases). The CDR3 has 19 residues. Trimming cost V 1 base and J 2 bases, with 21 bases left between them. Germline-derived CDR1 and CDR2 are KGHSH and LQKENI. CDR3: CASSPRDSRVDDGNQPQHF. The CDR3 DNA follows: TGTGCCAGCTCACCACGAGACAGCAGGGTTGATGATGGCAATCAGCCCCAGCATTTT. Complete variable domain (other parts from reference TRBV18 and TRBJ1-5): NAGVMQNPRHLVRRRGQEARLRCSPMKGHSHVYWYRQLPEEGLKFMVYLQKENIIDESGMPKERFSAEFPKEGPSILRIQQVVRGDSAAYFCASSPRDSRVDDGNQPQHFGDGTRLSIL.

The chain uses TRBV4-3 and TRBJ2-7; 13 bases align to TRBD2. This CDR3 contains 14 residues. CDR1 and CDR2 (germline): LGHNA, YSLEER. J lost 6 bases, V lost 4 bases, and 3 bases had no gene match. CDR3: CASSLGTSGTEQYF. DNA of the CDR3: TGCGCCAGCAGCCTGGGGACTAGCGGGACCGAGCAGTACTTC.

This clone was found once. The rearrangement uses TRBV9 and TRBJ1-3; D is possibly TRBD1 (6 bases). With 2 bases removed from V and 0 bases from J, the gap between germline ends came to 30 bases. Germline V gene sequence: CDR1 SGDLS, CDR2 YYNGEE. The CDR3 totals 22 residues. The CDR3 spells CASSVDPGTTNPKATSGNTIYF. Written as DNA, the CDR3 is TGTGCCAGCAGCGTCGATCCCGGGACAACTAATCCAAAAGCGACCTCTGGAAACACCATATATTTT. The full variable domain, with the rest looked up from reference TRBV9 and TRBJ1-3, is DSGVTQTPKHLITATGQRVTLRCSPRSGDLSVYWYQQSLDQGLQFLIQYYNGEERAKGNILERFSAQQFPDLHSELNLSSLELGDSALYFCASSVDPGTTNPKATSGNTIYFGEGSWLTVV.

In this sample, this clone turned up once. The chain links TRBV6-5 to TRBJ2-7, with D possibly called TRBD1 or TRBD2 (6 bases each). V gave up 0 bases and J gave up 7 bases, with 16 bases separating them. Germline lookup yields CDR1 MNHEY and CDR2 SVGAGI. The CDR3 length is 15 residues. CDR3: CASSYSGGIQGEQYF. The CDR3 DNA sequence: TGTGCCAGCAGTTACTCAGGCGGGATCCAGGGGGAGCAGTACTTC.

The chain employs TRBV30 and TRBJ2-7; 9 nucleotides align to TRBD2. V dropped 4 bases and J dropped 7; count of bases not matched to a gene: 8. CDR1 and CDR2 (germline): GTSNPN, SVGIG (reference sequence). CDR3 length equals 13 residues. This chain's CDR3 is CAWNELAGDEQYF. As DNA, the CDR3 is TGTGCCTGGAATGAGTTAGCGGGAGATGAGCAGTACTTC. Looking up the rest from reference TRBV30 and TRBJ2-7 gives the full variable domain: SQTIHQWPATLVQPVGSPLSLECTVEGTSNPNLYWYRQAAGRGLQLLFYSVGIGQISSEVPQNLSASRPQDRQFILSSKKLLLSDSGFYLCAWNELAGDEQYFGPGTRLTVT.